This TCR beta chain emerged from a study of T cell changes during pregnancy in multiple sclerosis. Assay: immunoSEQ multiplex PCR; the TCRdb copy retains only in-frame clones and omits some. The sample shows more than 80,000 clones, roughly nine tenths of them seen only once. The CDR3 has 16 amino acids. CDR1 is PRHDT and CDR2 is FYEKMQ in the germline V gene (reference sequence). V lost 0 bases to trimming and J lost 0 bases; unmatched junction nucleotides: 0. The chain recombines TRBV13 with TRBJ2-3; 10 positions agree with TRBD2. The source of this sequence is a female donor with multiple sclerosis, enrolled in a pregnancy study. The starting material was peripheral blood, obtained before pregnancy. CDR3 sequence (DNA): TGTGCCAGCAGCTTAGGGACTAGCGGGAGCACAGATACGCAGTATTTT. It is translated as CASSLGTSGSTDTQYF.